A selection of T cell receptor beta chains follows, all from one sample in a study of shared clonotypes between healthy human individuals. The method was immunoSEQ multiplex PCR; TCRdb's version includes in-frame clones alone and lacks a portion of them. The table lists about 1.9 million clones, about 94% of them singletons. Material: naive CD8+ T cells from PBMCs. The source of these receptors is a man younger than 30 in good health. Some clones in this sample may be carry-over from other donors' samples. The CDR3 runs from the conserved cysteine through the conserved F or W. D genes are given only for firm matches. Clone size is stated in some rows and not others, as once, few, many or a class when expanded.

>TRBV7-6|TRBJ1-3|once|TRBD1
TGTGCCAGCAGCCGGGGGACAGGGGGCCCCGGAAACACCATATATTTT
CASSRGTGGPGNTIYF
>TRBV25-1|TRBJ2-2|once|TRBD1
TGTGCCAGCAGTGACAGGGGGCGAACGAACACCGGGGAGCTGTTTTTT
CASSDRGRTNTGELFF
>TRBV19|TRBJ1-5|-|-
TGTGCCAGTAGTGCGGGTCAGCCCCAGCATTTT
CASSAGQPQHF
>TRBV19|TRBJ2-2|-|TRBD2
TGTGCCAGTAGTGCGGGACTAGCGGGAGTCACCGGGGAGCTGTTTTTT
CASSAGLAGVTGELFF
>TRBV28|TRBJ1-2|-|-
TGTGCCAGCAGTACAGAGCCCAGGGTCTATCGGGGCTACACCTTC
CASSTEPRVYRGYTF
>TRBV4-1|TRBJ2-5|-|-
TGCGCCAGCAGCCAAGCCCCGCGCCCGCGGGCCGATAAAGAGACCCAGTACTTC
CASSQAPRPRADKETQYF
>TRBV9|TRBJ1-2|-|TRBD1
TGTGCCAGCAGCGCCGGGACAGCTAACTATGGCTACACCTTC
CASSAGTANYGYTF
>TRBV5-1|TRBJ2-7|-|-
TGCGCCAGCAGCTTGCTCAGGGGGGCCGAGCAGTACTTC
CASSLLRGAEQYF
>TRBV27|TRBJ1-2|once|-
TGTGCCAGCAGTCCCCTCCTCAGAGGTGGGGATGGCTACACCTTC
CASSPLLRGGDGYTF
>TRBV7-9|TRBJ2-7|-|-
TGTGCCAGCAGCGGCCCCTTGGGACGAGACGAGCAGTACTTC
CASSGPLGRDEQYF
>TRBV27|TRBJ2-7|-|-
TGTGCCAGCAGTTTGGCCCGCGCGGACGAGCAGTACTTC
CASSLARADEQYF
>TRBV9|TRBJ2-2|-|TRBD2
TGTGCCAGCAGCGGACTAGCGGGAGGCACCGGGGAGCTGTTTTTT
CASSGLAGGTGELFF
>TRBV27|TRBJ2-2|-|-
TGTGCCAGCAGTTCACCGGGACAATTGAACACCGGGGAGCTGTTTTTT
CASSSPGQLNTGELFF
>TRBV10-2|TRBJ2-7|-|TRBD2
TGCGCCAGCACCTTGACTAGCGGACGCTACGAGCAGTACTTC
CASTLTSGRYEQYF
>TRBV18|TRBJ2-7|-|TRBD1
TGTGCCAGCTCACCTGACAGGGGGTCTCGCGAGCAGTACTTC
CASSPDRGSREQYF
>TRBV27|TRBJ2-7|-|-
TGTGCCAGCAGTTTAGTCCTAGGCCCCCCTAACTACGAGCAGTACTTC
CASSLVLGPPNYEQYF
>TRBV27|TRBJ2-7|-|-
TGTGCCAGCAGAAGGATCCGGGACATCTCCTACGAGCAGTACTTC
CASRRIRDISYEQYF
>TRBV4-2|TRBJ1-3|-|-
TGTGCCAGCAGCCAAGAGCAGCCGAGCTCTGGAAACACCATATATTTT
CASSQEQPSSGNTIYF
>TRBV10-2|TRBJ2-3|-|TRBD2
TGCGCCAGCAGTGAGTTGGGACTAGCGGGAGGAACAGATACGCAGTATTTT
CASSELGLAGGTDTQYF
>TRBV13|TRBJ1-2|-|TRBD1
TGTGCCAGCAGCTTAGTACAGGGGGCCCATAACTATGGCTACACCTTC
CASSLVQGAHNYGYTF
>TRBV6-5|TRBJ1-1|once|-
TGTGCCAGCAGCCTTAGGGGGACGAACACTGAAGCTTTCTTT
CASSLRGTNTEAFF
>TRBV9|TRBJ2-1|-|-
TGTGCCAGCGACGGGGGAGCGGCATACAATGAGCAGTTCTTC
CASDGGAAYNEQFF
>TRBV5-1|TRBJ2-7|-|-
TGCGCCAGCAGCTTGGCAGTACGAGGCCATCTAGAGCAGTACTTC
CASSLAVRGHLEQYF
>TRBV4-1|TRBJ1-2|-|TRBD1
TGCGCCAGCAGCCTGGGACAGGGAACGGGTTCTGAAGGCTACACCTTC
CASSLGQGTGSEGYTF
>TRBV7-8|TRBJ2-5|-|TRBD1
TGTGCCAGCAGCTTACTGGACAGGGAAGAGACCCAGTACTTC
CASSLLDREETQYF
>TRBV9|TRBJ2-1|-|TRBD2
TGTGCCAGCAGCAACGAGCGGGAGGGTTACAATGAGCAGTTCTTC
CASSNEREGYNEQFF
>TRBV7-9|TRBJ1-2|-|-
TGTGCCAGCCTTACAGATAACTATGGCTACACCTTC
CASLTDNYGYTF
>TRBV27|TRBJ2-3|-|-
TGTGCCAGCAGGCACCTTTGGTCAGCGTTAAGCACAGATACGCAGTATTTT
CASRHLWSALSTDTQYF
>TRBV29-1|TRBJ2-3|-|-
TGCAGCGTTGAATTCCCAGAGGGCAGGGGCACAGATACGCAGTATTTT
CSVEFPEGRGTDTQYF
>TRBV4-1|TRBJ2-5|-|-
TGCGCCAGCAGCCAAAGGCCGTTCCAAGAGACCCAGTACTTC
CASSQRPFQETQYF
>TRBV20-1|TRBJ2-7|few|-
TGCAGTGCTAGAGAGGGGTACGAGCAGTACTTC
CSAREGYEQYF
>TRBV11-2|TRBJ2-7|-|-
TGTGCCAGCAGCTTTACACAGCTATACGAGCAGTACTTC
CASSFTQLYEQYF
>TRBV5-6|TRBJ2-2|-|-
TGTGCCAGCACCTTAGGGCGTCCAAACACCGGGGAGCTGTTTTTT
CASTLGRPNTGELFF
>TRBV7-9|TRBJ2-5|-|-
TGTGCCAGCAGACCCGATTGGGCCCAAGAGACCCAGTACTTC
CASRPDWAQETQYF
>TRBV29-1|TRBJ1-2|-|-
TGCAGCGTTGTTTTGGGCAGGGTCCCTCCCAACTATGGCTACACCTTC
CSVVLGRVPPNYGYTF
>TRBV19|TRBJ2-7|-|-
TGTGCCAGTAGTATGTGGCCGGGATCCTACGAGCAGTACTTC
CASSMWPGSYEQYF
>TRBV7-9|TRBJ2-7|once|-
TGTGCCAGCAGCCCGATGCCCAGGTCCTACGAGCAGTACTTC
CASSPMPRSYEQYF
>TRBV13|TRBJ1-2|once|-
TGTGCCAGCAGCTTTGGGGAGGCGGGCTTCTATGGCTACACCTTC
CASSFGEAGFYGYTF
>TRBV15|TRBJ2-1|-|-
TGTGCCACCAATCCAGGAGGGAGGAATGAGCAGTTCTTC
CATNPGGRNEQFF
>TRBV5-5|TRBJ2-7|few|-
TGTGCCAGCAGCTCCGGGACTTTCTACGAGCAGTACTTC
CASSSGTFYEQYF